This T cell receptor (beta chain) comes out of a study of blood T cell repertoires in COVID-19 (TCRdb year 2020). Some background on the complete study: The collaborator samples originated in the United States, Italy and Spain and spanned the acute and convalescent phases of COVID-19. The prospective study material was composed of cDNA or gDNA derived from T cells, B-cell-depleted T cells, or PBMCs. Deeply sampled blood TCRbeta repertoires from subjects exposed to, actively infected with, or recovered from COVID-19 were included in the dataset. The repertoires were released in a freely available public database intended as a resource for research on the immune response to SARS-CoV-2. Samples came from the ongoing ImmuneRACE study (first 160 participants) plus 1,254 subjects from 6 global collaborators. Nearly every sample came with metadata listing a de-identified subject ID, COVID-19 status, age in years and sex. Where HLA class I and class II types were available, the types were taken from metadata supplied by the sample provider, not from assay-based typing. General study outcomes and caveats: The quantity of clinical and demographic metadata differed by source and by participant and was supplied without curation.

Participants in the prospective study were aged roughly 18 to 100 years, lived in 20 to 25 United States geographic areas, and enrolled through a virtual design. Cohort assignment in the prospective study relied on participant-reported clinical history from a screening survey and a study questionnaire. In the prospective study, whole blood, serum and a nasopharyngeal or oropharyngeal swab were collected from each participant by mobile phlebotomists. Participants in the prospective study had the option to provide additional blood draws and questionnaires over an approximately 2-month period. Blood samples from the prospective study were shipped frozen or at room temperature prior to DNA extraction. On this clone: The antigen this receptor binds is unknown. No much larger clone exists at a distance of one base, and base qualities are not known.

TCRbeta CDR3 regions were amplified from genomic DNA using the immunoSEQ Assay, a bias-controlled multiplex PCR. The authors' analysis ran thus. Within the assay, amplification of reference gene primers was used to estimate how many nucleated cells each sample contained. Sequence reads were collapsed and filtered to measure the absolute abundance of every unique TCRbeta CDR3 rearrangement. For each sample, productive Simpson clonality was calculated as the square root of Simpson's diversity index across productive rearrangements. What TCRdb holds here is the immuneACCESS table cut down to in-frame rearrangements. Part of the clones is not present; checked against another copy, under half of the missing clones reflect an unresolved V gene, and the others are unexplained. V, J and clone size were drawn from that table, and D and trimming were deduced from the DNA. The sample includes 270,000 or so clones, with about 90% observed a single time. The ten largest clonotypes hold over 3.5% of the sample.

Counted from cysteine to phenylalanine, this CDR3 has 13 amino acids. This entry keeps only the CDR3 DNA: 39 bases, framed from base 1. Taken from the germline V gene (reference sequence), the CDR1 and CDR2 loops are MNHEY and SMNVEV. A distance of 8 bases separates the germline ends of V and J, which lose 2 bases and 9 bases respectively. The clonotype comes from a woman aged 25 to 45 with acute COVID-19. Sequencing was done on a sample of PBMCs or T cells enriched from blood (not recorded which). Recombination linked TRBV27 to TRBJ1-6; too little of a D gene remains to name it. The DNA sequence is TGTGCCAGCAGTTTACTGGAGGGTTCACCCCTCCACTTT. This translates into CASSLLEGSPLHF.